The 25 T cell receptor beta chains in this list originate from one sample, sequenced in a study of cytomegalovirus exposure and HLA in healthy donors. Both 60 Vbeta primers and 13 Jbeta primers went into the PCR. Here immunoSEQ multiplex PCR was the method, and the copy in TCRdb shows in-frame clones only, minus some. This sample yields some 40,000 clones, of which around half are seen a single time; less than 7% belongs to the top ten. The sequenced sample consisted of PBMCs. The receptors were gathered from a woman in her 40s in good health and CMV-seropositive.

The V and J genes are TRBV10-2 and TRBJ2-2, with 10 bases aligning to TRBD2. Losses at the gene ends were 5 bases for V and 4 bases for J; bases not matched to a gene: 7. The length of the CDR3 is 16 residues. Germline CDR1 and CDR2: WSHSY and SAAADI. The CDR3 DNA reads TGCGCCAGCAGTAGAGCGGGGGGGCGCGGCACCGGGGAGCTGTTTTTT. This encodes CASSRAGGRGTGELFF.

This clone showed up just once. The chain has TRBV6-6 and TRBJ2-2, with D perhaps TRBD2 (6 bases). Germline CDR1 MNHNY, CDR2 SVGAGI (reference sequence). This CDR3 is 15 amino acids long. Trimming took 7 bases from V and 7 from J, leaving 19 bases between them. CDR3 sequence (DNA): TGTGCCAGCACCTCACCGTCACGCGGGGTCGGGGAGCTGTTTTTT. Translated: CASTSPSRGVGELFF.

This clone has a handful of counts. The chain couples TRBV11-2 to TRBJ1-2; 7 bases match TRBD1. The CDR3 has 17 residues. Germline lookup yields CDR1 SGHAT and CDR2 FQNNGV. V trimming: 4 bases; J trimming: 1 base; junction bases outside the gene matches: 12. The CDR3 spells CASSSGIGTEVNYGYTF. CDR3 sequence (DNA): TGTGCCAGCAGCTCAGGCATTGGGACAGAAGTTAACTATGGCTACACCTTC.

This clone counts as medium-sized (0.01 to 0.1%). The chain is built from TRBV5-6 and TRBJ2-3, with D perhaps TRBD1 (6 bases). Germline V CDR1 and CDR2: SGHDT, YYEEEE. The CDR3 consists of 16 residues. The V end was cut by 1 base, the J end by 2 bases, with 14 bases between. CDR3 DNA sequence: TGTGCCAGCAGCTTGTCGCTGAGGGGGATCACAGATACGCAGTATTTT. Translated, it gives CASSLSLRGITDTQYF.

CDR3 protein: CASSLQGTRQETQYF. The CDR3 DNA reads as TGCGCCAGCAGTTTACAGGGCACGCGCCAAGAGACCCAGTACTTC. The chain links TRBV10-2 to TRBJ2-5, with D perhaps matching TRBD1 (6 bases). CDR1 and CDR2 from the germline V gene are WSHSY and SAAADI. This CDR3 is built from 15 residues. Trimming took 5 bases from V and 1 from J, leaving 14 bases between them.

V usage is TRBV11-2 and J usage is TRBJ2-5, with D perhaps matching TRBD1 (5 bases). Germline loops: CDR1 SGHAT, CDR2 FQNNGV. The CDR3 is 14 amino acids. Trimming took off 0 bases at V and 5 bases at J, with 10 bases between the two ends. The CDR3 DNA follows: TGTGCCAGCAGCTTAGATCCCGACAGCGAGACCCAGTACTTC. It specifies CASSLDPDSETQYF.

The J gene is TRBJ2-7, the V gene TRBV23-1, with D unclear. TRBV23-1 is flagged as an ORF with uncertain function. V was cut by 2 bases and J by 5 bases, with 16 bases left in between. The CDR3 is made up of 15 amino acids. The CDR3 nucleotides read TGCGCCAGCAGTCAAGACACCCCGATGCCCCACGAGCAGTACTTC. Amino acids: CASSQDTPMPHEQYF.

This clone showed up just a few times. The V gene is TRBV7-2, the J gene TRBJ2-3, with no clear D. The V gene's germline CDR1 is SGHTA and CDR2 FQGNSA. Trimming removed 4 bases from V and 8 bases from J, with 10 bases in between. This CDR3 is built from 12 residues. The CDR3 DNA reads as TGTGCCAGCAGCTCCGCGGTGGGTACGCAGTATTTT. This encodes CASSSAVGTQYF.

The chain combines TRBV7-3 with TRBJ1-6, with D perhaps matching TRBD1 (5 bases). The CDR3 length is 15 residues. V was trimmed by 2 bases and J by 7 bases, leaving 12 bases between them. Germline CDR1 is SGHTA and CDR2 is FQGTGA. DNA for the CDR3: TGTGCCAGCAGCTTACTCGGGCAGGGAAATTCACCCCTCCACTTT. Residues: CASSLLGQGNSPLHF.

The V call is TRBV30, the J call TRBJ2-7; D is uncertain. Trimming removed 3 bases from V and 6 bases from J, with 12 bases in between. In germline, CDR1 is GTSNPN, CDR2 SVGIG (reference sequence). The CDR3 covers 12 residues. In nucleotides, the CDR3 is TGTGCCTGGAGCGCCCTGGGCCTCGAGCAGTACTTC. Translation gives CAWSALGLEQYF.

The rearrangement links TRBV15 to TRBJ2-1, with D uncertain. Germline V gene sequence: CDR1 LNHNV, CDR2 YYDKDF (reference sequence). V was shortened by 3 bases and J by 0 bases, with 9 bases between the two germline ends. The CDR3 loop spans 15 amino acids. This chain's CDR3 is CATSSGASSYNEQFF. For the CDR3, the DNA is TGTGCCACCAGCAGCGGAGCCAGCTCCTACAATGAGCAGTTCTTC. The full variable domain, in which reference TRBV15 and TRBJ2-1 provide the parts outside the CDR3, is DAMVIQNPRYQVTQFGKPVTLSCSQTLNHNVMYWYQQKSSQAPKLLFHYYDKDFNNEADTPDNFQSRRPNTSFCFLDIRSPGLGDTAMYLCATSSGASSYNEQFFGPGTRLTVL.

The chain couples TRBV9 to TRBJ2-5; D is uncertain. CDR1 and CDR2 (germline): SGDLS, YYNGEE. Trimming pared 4 bases from V and 5 bases from J, leaving 6 bases between. The CDR3 spans 11 residues. The CDR3 protein is CASSLAETQYF. CDR3 nucleotide sequence: TGTGCCAGCAGCCTCGCGGAGACCCAGTACTTC. Looking up the rest from reference TRBV9 and TRBJ2-5 gives the full variable domain: DSGVTQTPKHLITATGQRVTLRCSPRSGDLSVYWYQQSLDQGLQFLIQYYNGEERAKGNILERFSAQQFPDLHSELNLSSLELGDSALYFCASSLAETQYFGPGTRLLVL.

This clone occurred once. The rearrangement joins TRBV5-1 to TRBJ2-3, with D possibly TRBD2 on 6 matching bases. V was cut by 2 bases and J by 0 bases, with 10 bases left in between. There are 15 residues in the CDR3. The germline CDR1 and CDR2 sequences are SGHRS and YFSETQ. CDR3 region: CASSFSGTSTDTQYF. Written as DNA, the CDR3 is TGCGCCAGCAGCTTCTCCGGGACTAGCACAGATACGCAGTATTTT.

This rearrangement joins TRBV7-2 to TRBJ1-1; 10 bases line up with TRBD1. The CDR3 has 14 amino acids. The J segment lost 4 bases and the V segment lost 6 bases, leaving 5 bases of the junction unmatched. CDR1 and CDR2 (germline): SGHTA, FQGNSA. For the CDR3, the DNA is TGTGCCAGCAGAGGGACAGGGGAATTCACTGAAGCTTTCTTT. It translates to CASRGTGEFTEAFF.

This clone has only a few counts. The chain uses TRBV7-9 and TRBJ1-2; D might be TRBD1 (5 bases). Trimming shortened V by 5 bases and J by 8 bases, and 12 bases separated the two germline ends. The length of the CDR3 is 12 residues. CDR1 and CDR2 from the germline V gene are SEHNR and FQNEAQ (reference sequence). The CDR3 here is CASSTHAGGYTF. The CDR3 DNA reads as TGTGCCAGCAGCACCCATGCAGGGGGCTACACCTTC.

The chain employs TRBV4-1 and TRBJ1-1; D is perhaps TRBD1 (5 bases). CDR1 and CDR2 (germline): MGHRA, YSYEKL. This CDR3 comprises 10 residues. V gave up 8 bases and J gave up 11 bases, with 12 bases separating them. As DNA, the CDR3 is TGCGCCAGCGGCAGGGTTTGGGCTTTCTTT. It codes for CASGRVWAFF.

This clone was counted between two and nine times. For the CDR3, the DNA is TGTGCCAGCAGTCCAGCAGGGATGTATGGCTACACCTTC. The encoded protein is CASSPAGMYGYTF. V usage is TRBV6-6 and J usage is TRBJ1-2; possible D gene TRBD1, 5 bases. Looked up from germline, CDR1 is MNHNY and CDR2 is SVGAGI (reference sequence). The V gene lost 5 bases and the J gene lost 5 bases, with 12 bases spanning the gap. The CDR3 runs to 13 residues.

V is TRBV11-2 and J is TRBJ2-7; TRBD2 agrees at 8 bases. The germline gives CDR1 SGHAT, CDR2 FQNNGV. CDR3 length equals 12 residues. V shed 6 bases and J 3 bases; nucleotides not matched to a gene: 1. The CDR3 is CASRAGGYEQYF. The CDR3 coding sequence is TGTGCCAGCAGGGCGGGGGGCTACGAGCAGTACTTC.

This clone occurred once. This chain joins TRBV6-5 and TRBJ1-4; 8 nucleotides agree with TRBD1. Germline CDR1 is MNHEY and CDR2 is SVGAGI. The CDR3 runs 14 residues. V dropped 10 bases and J dropped 8; count of bases not matched to a gene: 12. The CDR3 region has the DNA TGTGCCATCGCCCAGGGGGCGATTCGAGAAAAACTGTTTTTT. Encoded protein: CAIAQGAIREKLFF.

The V gene is TRBV6-5, the J gene TRBJ1-2; perhaps TRBD1 as D (5 bases). Trimming removed 5 bases at V and 2 bases at J, with 12 bases between. The CDR3 length is 14 residues. Per the germline V gene, CDR1 is MNHEY and CDR2 is SVGAGI. CDR3 in DNA: TGTGCCAGCAGTGCCCGACAGAACAACTATGGCTACACCTTC. Encoded protein: CASSARQNNYGYTF.

The rearrangement joins TRBV29-1 to TRBJ2-3; 16 positions match TRBD2. Germline V gene lookup returns CDR1 SQVTM and CDR2 ANQGSEA. This CDR3 contains 14 residues. CDR3 sequence reads: CTSGTSGGAGTQYF. CDR3 DNA sequence: TGCACCTCCGGGACTAGCGGGGGGGCGGGTACGCAGTATTTT.

The CDR3 loop reads CAWSRDRTGNTIYF. The CDR3 DNA reads TGTGCCTGGAGTCGGGACAGAACTGGAAACACCATATATTTT. J is TRBJ1-3 and V is TRBV30; 7 bases fit TRBD1. The CDR3 is 14 residues long. Germline CDR1 reads GTSNPN; CDR2 reads SVGIG (reference sequence). The trim removed 2 bases at V and 2 bases at J, leaving 3 bases unmatched.

This chain links TRBV10-2 with TRBJ1-2; TRBD1 matches at 8 bases. CDR3 size: 14 residues. The junction had 5 bases not matched to a gene; V was cut back by 5 bases and J by 3 bases. The germline CDR1 and CDR2 sequences are WSHSY and SAAADI. The CDR3 sequence: CASSRTGGDYGYTF. As DNA, the CDR3 is TGCGCCAGCAGTAGAACAGGGGGTGACTATGGCTACACCTTC.

This clone occurred a few times. The chain has TRBV11-3 and TRBJ1-2, with 8 bases lining up with TRBD1. Germline CDR1 reads SGHNT; CDR2 reads YENEEA. The V segment lost 4 bases and the J segment 6 bases; nucleotides outside the gene matches: 4. This CDR3 region has 13 residues. CDR3 protein: CASSSGGGHGYTF. The DNA of the CDR3 is TGTGCCAGCAGCTCAGGGGGCGGACATGGCTACACCTTC.

The V call is TRBV5-1, the J call TRBJ2-1, with 13 bases lining up with TRBD2. The CDR3 totals 15 residues. The germline gives CDR1 SGHRS, CDR2 YFSETQ. Losses at the gene ends were 4 bases for V and 8 bases for J; bases not matched to a gene: 6. The CDR3 DNA sequence: TGCGCCAGCAGCATAACTAGCGGGGGGGCAGATGAGCAGTTCTTC. It encodes CASSITSGGADEQFF.